This is a list of T cell receptor beta chains from one sample in a study of response to subunit inactivated influenza vaccine. MiXCR was run by TCRdb on the RT-PCR reads, yielding one entry per CDR3 protein. The sample lists 530,000 or so distinct CDR3 sequences; 12% to 15% were seen once. Sequences were derived from PBMCs from blood, sampled about 12 days after vaccination. These receptors came from a man aged 45 to 65 who received an inactivated influenza vaccine. The CDR3 runs from the conserved cysteine through the conserved F or W. D genes are given only for firm matches. The listing skips clone size in some rows; elsewhere it reads once, few, many or a size class.

cdr3_length: 13; j_call: TRBJ1-6; clone_size: few; d_call: TRBD1; v_call: TRBV20-1; cdr3_aa: CSVLQGVGSPLHF; cdr3_nt: TGCAGTGTCCTGCAGGGGGTTGGTTCACCCCTCCACTTT
cdr3_length: 14; j_call: TRBJ2-1; clone_size: .; d_call: TRBD2; v_call: TRBV20-1; cdr3_aa: CSGALAETYNEQFF; cdr3_nt: TGCAGTGGCGCACTAGCGGAGACTTACAATGAGCAGTTCTTC
cdr3_length: 17; j_call: TRBJ2-1; clone_size: .; d_call: .; v_call: TRBV20-1; cdr3_aa: CSARDPSGRFPYNEQFF; cdr3_nt: TGCAGTGCTAGAGATCCGAGTGGGAGGTTCCCCTACAATGAGCAGTTCTTC
cdr3_length: 14; j_call: TRBJ1-3; clone_size: few; d_call: TRBD1; v_call: TRBV5-1; cdr3_aa: CASRRGQDGNTIYF; cdr3_nt: TGCGCCAGCAGGCGGGGACAGGACGGAAACACCATATATTTT
cdr3_length: 14; j_call: TRBJ1-1; clone_size: many; d_call: TRBD1; v_call: TRBV4-1; cdr3_aa: CAIRGGGKVTEAFF; cdr3_nt: TGCGCCATCAGGGGGGGAGGCAAGGTCACTGAAGCTTTCTTT
cdr3_length: 14; j_call: TRBJ2-1; clone_size: .; d_call: .; v_call: TRBV4-3; cdr3_aa: CASSQDWPLNEQFF; cdr3_nt: TGCGCCAGCAGCCAAGATTGGCCCCTCAATGAGCAGTTCTTC
cdr3_length: 17; j_call: TRBJ2-2; clone_size: many; d_call: TRBD1; v_call: TRBV7-3; cdr3_aa: CASSLTRDSANTGELFF; cdr3_nt: TGTGCCAGCAGCTTAACCCGGGACAGTGCGAACACCGGGGAGCTGTTTTTT
cdr3_length: 15; j_call: TRBJ1-1; clone_size: few; d_call: .; v_call: TRBV15; cdr3_aa: CATGLSQGTSTEAFF; cdr3_nt: TGTGCCACGGGGTTATCACAGGGCACGAGCACTGAAGCTTTCTTT
cdr3_length: 13; j_call: TRBJ2-1; clone_size: .; d_call: .; v_call: TRBV30; cdr3_aa: CAWGELSYNEQFF; cdr3_nt: TGTGCCTGGGGGGAGCTCTCCTACAATGAGCAGTTCTTC
cdr3_length: 15; j_call: TRBJ1-1; clone_size: many; d_call: .; v_call: TRBV5-1; cdr3_aa: CASGLRGAMNTEAFF; cdr3_nt: TGCGCCAGCGGTTTGAGGGGGGCGATGAACACTGAAGCTTTCTTT
cdr3_length: 13; j_call: TRBJ2-1; clone_size: .; d_call: TRBD2; v_call: TRBV5-4; cdr3_aa: CASSFLAGGEQFF; cdr3_nt: TGTGCCAGCAGCTTTCTAGCGGGAGGTGAGCAGTTCTTC
cdr3_length: 16; j_call: TRBJ2-1; clone_size: .; d_call: TRBD2; v_call: TRBV28; cdr3_aa: CASFNLAGGPYNEQFF; cdr3_nt: TGTGCCAGCTTTAATCTAGCGGGAGGGCCCTACAATGAGCAGTTCTTC
cdr3_length: 17; j_call: TRBJ2-7; clone_size: .; d_call: .; v_call: TRBV7-8; cdr3_aa: CASSLGPGQRTTYEQYF; cdr3_nt: TGTGCCAGCAGCTTAGGACCTGGACAGAGAACTACCTACGAGCAGTACTTC
cdr3_length: 17; j_call: TRBJ1-1; clone_size: few; d_call: .; v_call: TRBV7-8; cdr3_aa: CASSLAGDPKVNTEAFF; cdr3_nt: TGTGCCAGCAGCTTAGCGGGAGACCCGAAGGTGAACACTGAAGCTTTCTTT
cdr3_length: 17; j_call: TRBJ2-3; clone_size: few; d_call: TRBD2; v_call: TRBV12-3/TRBV12-4; cdr3_aa: CASSNWTSGGHTDTQYF; cdr3_nt: TGTGCCAGCAGTAACTGGACTAGCGGGGGGCACACAGATACGCAGTATTTT
cdr3_length: 16; j_call: TRBJ1-4; clone_size: .; d_call: TRBD1; v_call: TRBV15; cdr3_aa: CATSRAVTGVGEKLFF; cdr3_nt: TGTGCCACCAGCAGAGCCGTAACAGGGGTGGGTGAAAAACTGTTTTTT
cdr3_length: 13; j_call: TRBJ2-2; clone_size: .; d_call: .; v_call: TRBV6-5; cdr3_aa: CASSSRTTGELFF; cdr3_nt: TGTGCCAGCAGTTCAAGGACTACCGGGGAGCTGTTTTTT
cdr3_length: 12; j_call: TRBJ2-7; clone_size: few; d_call: .; v_call: TRBV7-8; cdr3_aa: CASSLAYYEQYF; cdr3_nt: TGTGCCAGCAGCTTAGCATACTACGAGCAGTACTTC
cdr3_length: 14; j_call: TRBJ1-1; clone_size: .; d_call: TRBD1; v_call: TRBV5-1; cdr3_aa: CASSFIAGGYEAFF; cdr3_nt: TGCGCCAGCAGCTTTATCGCAGGGGGCTACGAAGCTTTCTTT
cdr3_length: 15; j_call: TRBJ2-1; clone_size: .; d_call: .; v_call: TRBV6-1; cdr3_aa: CASSPSRPGYNEQFF; cdr3_nt: TGTGCCAGCAGTCCAAGTAGACCCGGGTACAATGAGCAGTTCTTC
cdr3_length: 14; j_call: TRBJ1-5; clone_size: few; d_call: TRBD1; v_call: TRBV12-3/TRBV12-4; cdr3_aa: CASSLGQGPQPQHF; cdr3_nt: TGTGCCAGCAGTTTAGGACAGGGCCCGCAGCCCCAGCATTTT
cdr3_length: 14; j_call: TRBJ2-7; clone_size: few; d_call: TRBD1; v_call: TRBV10-3; cdr3_aa: CAISGTGESYEQYF; cdr3_nt: TGTGCCATCAGTGGGACAGGGGAGAGCTACGAGCAGTACTTC
cdr3_length: 15; j_call: TRBJ2-3; clone_size: few; d_call: TRBD1; v_call: TRBV5-1; cdr3_aa: CASRWGQGASDTQYF; cdr3_nt: TGCGCCAGCAGGTGGGGACAGGGGGCCTCAGATACGCAGTATTTT